The 20 T cell receptor beta chains in this list originate from one sample, sequenced in a study of T cells after yellow fever vaccination. MiXCR was run by TCRdb on the 5' RACE reads, yielding one entry per CDR3 protein. This sample carries about 550,000 distinct CDR3 sequences, roughly a fifth of them seen once, and the ten largest clones take 14%. Sequences were derived from PBMCs, sampled 15 days after the yellow fever booster vaccination. Receptor source: a man aged 30 to 45 who received the YFV17D yellow fever vaccine.

The chain uses TRBV20-1 and TRBJ2-7; perhaps TRBD2 as D (7 bases). CDR3 length equals 16 residues. Trimming left V 6 bases short and J 4 bases short, with 25 bases between. CDR1 is DFQATT, CDR2 SNEGSKA, per germline (reference sequence). DNA of the CDR3: TGCAGTGCCCCTACTGCGGGGGCTAGCGGCATTTACGAGCAGTACTTC. Its protein is CSAPTAGASGIYEQYF.

This clonotype was picked up many times. V and J are TRBV18 and TRBJ2-7; D may match TRBD1 or TRBD2 (6 bases each). The CDR3 has 15 amino acids. CDR1 and CDR2 (germline): KGHSH, LQKENI. Trimming removed 0 bases from V and 2 bases from J, with 11 bases in between. The CDR3 DNA sequence: TGTGCCAGCTCACCACCATCAGGGGAGGCCTACGAGCAGTACTTC. Amino acid sequence: CASSPPSGEAYEQYF.

CDR3 protein: CASSFTSGRYEQYF. CDR3 in DNA: TGTGCCAGCAGCTTCACTAGCGGGAGGTACGAGCAGTACTTC. The genes are TRBV7-2 and TRBJ2-7; the match to TRBD2 covers 12 bases. V lost 3 bases and J lost 4; bases outside the gene matches: 1. The germline gives CDR1 SGHTA, CDR2 FQGNSA. The CDR3 length is 14 residues.

V gene TRBV20-1 combines with J gene TRBJ2-2; 7 bases are shared with TRBD2. Germline CDR1 reads DFQATT; CDR2 reads SNEGSKA (reference sequence). The J segment lost 5 bases and the V segment lost 0 bases, leaving 0 bases of the junction unmatched. This CDR3 region has 13 residues. The CDR3 loop is CSAREGGTGELFF. The CDR3 nucleotides are TGCAGTGCTAGAGAGGGAGGGACCGGGGAGCTGTTTTTT.

This clonotype was detected only a few times. This sequence joins TRBV5-1 and TRBJ1-2, with D unclear. Germline loops: CDR1 SGHRS, CDR2 YFSETQ. V shed 7 bases and J shed 8 bases, with 15 bases lying between them. This CDR3 region has 12 residues. The DNA of the CDR3 is TGCGCCAGCGCCGTCTTGGGGTACGGCTACACCTTC. The encoded protein is CASAVLGYGYTF.

This clonotype was detected a few times. This chain links TRBV10-3 with TRBJ2-1; the D gene is possibly TRBD1 (5 bases). The CDR3 runs to 13 residues. The germline V and J ends were trimmed by 10 bases and 6 bases, with 16 bases remaining between them. The germline gives CDR1 ENHRY, CDR2 SYGVKD. In DNA form, the CDR3 reads TGTGCCACACAGGACGGCCCCAGCAATGAGCAGTTCTTC. It yields the protein CATQDGPSNEQFF.

This clonotype has a handful of counts. The chain employs TRBV7-9 and TRBJ2-1; 10 bases fit TRBD2. Per germline, CDR1 SEHNR and CDR2 FQNEAQ (reference sequence). This CDR3 region has 14 residues. V lost 5 bases and J lost 8; bases outside the gene matches: 6. For the CDR3, the DNA is TGTGCCAGCAGCCCCGTAGCGGGAGGCTATGAGCAGTTCTTC. Amino acids: CASSPVAGGYEQFF.

This clonotype was recorded a few times. The chain carries TRBV5-6 and TRBJ2-1, with 10 nucleotides matching TRBD1. The junction had 8 bases not matched to a gene; V was cut back by 2 bases and J by 9 bases. This CDR3 region has 15 residues. Germline V gene data show CDR1 as SGHDT and CDR2 as YYEEEE. CDR3 sequence (DNA): TGTGCCAGCAGCTTTGGGACAGGGGTTATCGGTGAGCAGTTCTTC. Protein product: CASSFGTGVIGEQFF. The full variable domain, with the rest looked up from reference TRBV5-6 and TRBJ2-1, is DAGVTQSPTHLIKTRGQQVTLRCSPKSGHDTVSWYQQALGQGPQFIFQYYEEEERQRGNFPDRFSGHQFPNYSSELNVNALLLGDSALYLCASSFGTGVIGEQFFGPGTRLTVL.

The genes are TRBV5-6 and TRBJ2-7, with 8 bases that match TRBD1. V was clipped by 4 bases and J by 11 bases; unmatched bases: 8. Per the germline V gene, CDR1 is SGHDT and CDR2 is YYEEEE. CDR3 length: 12 residues. CDR3 sequence reads: CASSENRGEEYF. CDR3 in DNA: TGTGCCAGCAGCGAGAACAGGGGGGAGGAGTACTTC.

This clonotype occurred a few times. The rearrangement joins TRBV29-1 to TRBJ2-5, with D possibly TRBD2 on 6 matching bases. Germline V gene data show CDR1 as SQVTM and CDR2 as ANQGSEA. The V end lost 3 bases, the J end lost 4 bases, and 15 bases lay between the germline ends. This CDR3 comprises 14 residues. CDR3 nucleotides: TGCAGCGTTGACATGGGGGGAGCGGGAGAGACCCAGTACTTC. Translating gives CSVDMGGAGETQYF.

This sequence joins TRBV21-1 and TRBJ1-2; the table's D call TRBD1 went unverified against the DNA. TRBV21-1 is a pseudogene locus. This CDR3 has 12 residues. The CDR3 reads CASLGQGARYTF. The CDR3 DNA follows: TGTGCCAGCCTGGGACAGGGGGCGCGGTACACCTTC.

This clonotype was seen only a few times. The chain uses TRBV15 and TRBJ2-5; unclear D gene. V was pared by 7 bases and J by 0 bases, with 9 bases between. Per germline, CDR1 LNHNV and CDR2 YYDKDF (reference sequence). The CDR3 is 13 amino acids. This CDR3 reads CATNNRNQETQYF. The CDR3 nucleotides read TGTGCCACCAACAACAGAAACCAAGAGACCCAGTACTTC.

This clonotype was detected only a few times. CDR3 nucleotides: TGTGCCAGCAGCCCCTGGACTAGCGGGAGCACAGATACGCAGTATTTT. Amino acids: CASSPWTSGSTDTQYF. The chain links TRBV7-9 to TRBJ2-3, with 11 positions matching TRBD2. The CDR3 is made up of 16 amino acids. V shed 5 bases, J shed 0 bases, and the junction held 4 bases outside the gene matches. The germline gives CDR1 SEHNR, CDR2 FQNEAQ (reference sequence).

The rearrangement links TRBV30 to TRBJ1-1, with D tentatively TRBD1 (5 bases). The CDR3 has 15 residues. Trimming removed 5 bases from V and 0 bases from J, with 16 bases in between. Germline CDR1 reads GTSNPN; CDR2 reads SVGIG (reference sequence). CDR3 sequence: CAWGRRGVMNTEAFF. CDR3 DNA: TGTGCCTGGGGGAGGCGGGGGGTCATGAACACTGAAGCTTTCTTT.

The rearrangement links TRBV7-2 to TRBJ2-1; maybe TRBD2 (6 bases). Trimming took off 5 bases at V and 10 bases at J, with 12 bases between the two ends. Looked up from germline, CDR1 is SGHTA and CDR2 is FQGNSA. The CDR3 runs 12 residues. The CDR3 here is CASSPRRGEQFF. The CDR3 DNA reads TGTGCCAGCAGCCCTCGGAGGGGCGAGCAGTTCTTC.

The chain has TRBV20-1 and TRBJ2-1; 13 bases align to TRBD2. V lost 2 bases, J lost 5 bases, and 9 bases stayed unmatched. In germline, CDR1 is DFQATT, CDR2 SNEGSKA (reference sequence). This CDR3 has 17 amino acids. CDR3 DNA sequence: TGCAGTGCTAGACCGACGGGACTAGCGGGGCCTCACAATGAGCAGTTCTTC. Translating gives CSARPTGLAGPHNEQFF.

This chain joins TRBV7-2 and TRBJ1-4; D unresolved. The germline V gene has CDR1 SGHTA and CDR2 FQGNSA. The CDR3 length is 14 residues. V was cut by 3 bases and J by 5 bases, with 10 bases left in between. CDR3 in amino acids: CASSFEGYNEKLFF. The DNA for the CDR3 is TGTGCCAGCAGCTTTGAGGGCTACAATGAAAAACTGTTTTTT.

The gene calls are TRBV5-1 and TRBJ1-1, with unresolved D. V was clipped by 5 bases and J by 0 bases, with 11 bases between them. Germline V gene sequence: CDR1 SGHRS, CDR2 YFSETQ. There are 14 residues in the CDR3. CDR3 region: CASSSSGLNTEAFF. Written as DNA, the CDR3 is TGCGCCAGCAGTTCATCAGGCTTGAACACTGAAGCTTTCTTT. Looking up the rest from reference TRBV5-1 and TRBJ1-1 gives the full variable domain: KAGVTQTPRYLIKTRGQQVTLSCSPISGHRSVSWYQQTPGQGLQFLFEYFSETQRNKGNFPGRFSGRQFSNSRSEMNVSTLELGDSALYLCASSSSGLNTEAFFGQGTRLTVV.

The rearrangement links TRBV2 to TRBJ1-1, with D maybe TRBD1 (5 bases). Germline CDR1 is SNHLY and CDR2 is FYNNEI. V was trimmed by 10 bases and J by 8 bases, leaving 11 bases between them. The CDR3 extends over 10 amino acids. The CDR3: CAITGGEAFF. CDR3 DNA: TGTGCCATTACGGGGGGGGAAGCTTTCTTT. Together with reference TRBV2 and TRBJ1-1, the CDR3 gives the full variable domain: EPEVTQTPSHQVTQMGQEVILRCVPISNHLYFYWYRQILGQKVEFLVSFYNNEISEKSEIFDDQFSVERPDGSNFTLKIRSTKLEDSAMYFCAITGGEAFFGQGTRLTVV.

The rearrangement joins TRBV5-5 to TRBJ1-4; tentatively, D is TRBD1 (5 bases). CDR3 size: 15 residues. The germline CDR1 and CDR2 sequences are SGHKS and YYEKEE (reference sequence). Trimming shortened V by 5 bases and J by 3 bases, and 14 bases separated the two germline ends. CDR3 sequence (DNA): TGTGCCAGCAGGAGGGGTCCCCAGCCTAATGAAAAACTGTTTTTT. It translates to CASRRGPQPNEKLFF.